This note documents a single TCR beta chain sequence. Looked up from germline, CDR1 is SEHNR and CDR2 is FQNEAQ (reference sequence). CDR3 length equals 14 residues. The V end lost 7 bases, the J end lost 3 bases, and 15 bases lay between the germline ends. The second PCR ran about 6 to 12 cycles with a sample-barcoded 5' primer and J-beta primers. TCRdb processed the 5' RACE reads anew with MiXCR; each CDR3 protein has one entry. This table holds 1.2 million to 1.5 million distinct CDR3 sequences, roughly 40% found once. The sample is drawn from a study of blood T cells in healthy people across ages.

The sample was blood. The receptor's source is a woman aged 18-30 years in good health. The J gene is TRBJ2-5, the V gene TRBV7-9; maybe TRBD2 (5 bases). The CDR3 loop reads CASTERGSEETQYF. CDR3 nucleotides: TGTGCCAGCACTGAGCGAGGGTCTGAAGAGACCCAGTACTTC.